A single sample is the source of the 12 T cell receptor beta chains below, sequenced in a study of T cell repertoires in cytomegalovirus infection. Each CDR3 protein gets one entry after TCRdb re-called the reads with MiXCR. The data contain fewer than 700,000 distinct CDR3 sequences, 24% of them singletons. The sample consisted of CD8+ T cells from PBMCs. These TCRs come from a human donor in good health (CMV status not recorded). Some clones in this sample may be carry-over from other donors' samples.

As concerns this clonotype: Since a much larger clone is just one base distant, this may be a read error. The rearrangement joins TRBV19 to TRBJ1-5; D not certain. V lost 2 bases and J lost 6, with 11 bases in between. Per germline, CDR1 LNHDA and CDR2 SQIVND (reference sequence). The CDR3 is made up of 14 amino acids. CDR3 region: CASSILGYGQPQHF. CDR3 nucleotide sequence: TGTGCCAGTAGTATATTGGGGTACGGTCAGCCCCAGCATTTT.

In this sample, this clonotype turned up many times. The J gene is TRBJ1-4, the V gene TRBV7-2, with TRBD1 matching over 8 bases. Looked up from germline, CDR1 is SGHTA and CDR2 is FQGNSA. J gave up 7 bases and V 4 bases, and 20 bases lay outside the gene matches. The CDR3 spans 19 residues. This CDR3 is CASSSPTDRDNSVGEKLFF. In DNA form, the CDR3 reads TGTGCCAGCAGCTCACCCACGGACAGGGACAACTCGGTGGGTGAAAAACTGTTTTTT.

The V gene is TRBV12-3 or TRBV12-4, the J gene TRBJ2-5; 7 bases are a match to TRBD1. The CDR3 covers 13 residues. V was pared by 7 bases and J by 5 bases, with 7 bases of the junction left unmatched. CDR3 in DNA: TGTGCCAGCACCACGGGGACAGTGGAGACCCAGTACTTC. It yields the protein CASTTGTVETQYF.

This clonotype was counted at least ten times. This chain connects TRBV4-1 to TRBJ2-7; D gene uncertain. The V and J ends lost 0 bases and 3 bases respectively, with 12 bases between them. Germline CDR1 MGHRA, CDR2 YSYEKL. The CDR3 contains 15 residues. CDR3 region: CASSQDIGSYYEQYF. As DNA, the CDR3 is TGCGCCAGCAGCCAAGATATCGGCAGTTACTACGAGCAGTACTTC.

This clonotype was seen only a few times. The chain employs TRBV4-3 and TRBJ2-4, with 7 bases identical to TRBD1. Per the germline V gene, CDR1 is LGHNA and CDR2 is YSLEER. This CDR3 has 13 residues. Losses at the gene ends were 1 base for V and 10 bases for J; bases not matched to a gene: 4. This CDR3 is CASSQGQGGIQYF. The CDR3 coding sequence is TGCGCCAGCAGCCAAGGACAGGGTGGGATTCAGTACTTC.

This rearrangement joins TRBV9 to TRBJ1-2; 7 bases fit TRBD1. Germline V lookup: CDR1 SGDLS, CDR2 YYNGEE. Unmatched junction bases numbered 24, after V lost 3 bases and J lost 4 bases. CDR3 size: 20 residues. The CDR3 bases are TGTGCCAGCAGCGCTCGGGACAGCCCGGTACCCACGTCCGGAGGCTATGGCTACACCTTC. Its translation: CASSARDSPVPTSGGYGYTF.

This clonotype was seen a single time. The chain is built from TRBV20-1 and TRBJ2-5; 8 nucleotides line up with TRBD2. Germline-derived CDR1 and CDR2 are DFQATT and SNEGSKA (reference sequence). V was clipped by 5 bases and J by 1 base; unmatched bases: 3. The CDR3 totals 13 residues. This chain's CDR3 is CSAPTSGQETQYF. CDR3 in DNA: TGCAGTGCTCCAACTAGCGGCCAAGAGACCCAGTACTTC.

This chain joins TRBV10-3 and TRBJ2-2; 10 bases fit TRBD2. This CDR3 is 17 amino acids long. The junction had 7 bases not matched to a gene; V was cut back by 0 bases and J by 6 bases. Germline CDR1 reads ENHRY; CDR2 reads SYGVKD. This CDR3 is CAISESNSGGLPGELFF. DNA of the CDR3: TGTGCCATCAGTGAGTCGAATAGCGGGGGGCTCCCCGGGGAGCTGTTTTTT.

This clonotype was detected ten times or more. The rearrangement joins TRBV13 to TRBJ1-1; D not resolved. This CDR3 spans 15 amino acids. The V gene lost 5 bases and the J gene lost 0 bases, with 13 bases spanning the gap. Germline V CDR1 and CDR2: PRHDT, FYEKMQ (reference sequence). CDR3 residues: CASSPGPSLNTEAFF. CDR3 DNA sequence: TGTGCCAGCAGCCCCGGACCGAGTTTGAACACTGAAGCTTTCTTT. The full variable domain, with the rest looked up from reference TRBV13 and TRBJ1-1, is AAGVIQSPRHLIKEKRETATLKCYPIPRHDTVYWYQQGPGQDPQFLISFYEKMQSDKGSIPDRFSAQQFSDYHSELNMSSLELGDSALYFCASSPGPSLNTEAFFGQGTRLTVV.

A remark on this clonotype: Possible read error: a much larger clone is one base away. This chain connects TRBV15 to TRBJ1-5; D gene ambiguous. The CDR3 has 12 residues. The V end lost 6 bases, the J end lost 0 bases, and 3 bases lay between the germline ends. CDR1 is LNHNV and CDR2 is YYDKDF in the germline V gene (reference sequence). The CDR3, as DNA: TGTGCCACCAGGGATAGCAATCAGCCCCAGCATTTT. This sequence encodes CATRDSNQPQHF.

This clonotype has a single count. It may be a read error: a sequence one base away is much more abundant. The chain's CDR3 is CASSIRNYSYNEQFF. The CDR3 DNA is TGTGCCAGCAGCATACGTAACTACTCCTACAATGAGCAGTTCTTC. This chain joins TRBV12-3 or TRBV12-4 and TRBJ2-1; D ambiguous. The CDR3 sequence is 15 residues long. The ends were cut back, 6 bases at V and 0 bases at J, with 12 bases in the middle.

Here the CDR3 DNA reads TGTGCCAGCAGCTCCGGACAGGGCGGAGTCCAAGAGACCCAGTACTTC. This translates into CASSSGQGGVQETQYF. The gene calls are TRBV6-5 and TRBJ2-5; TRBD1 agrees at 8 bases. The V and J ends lost 6 bases and 1 base, in that order; junction bases with no gene match: 10. Germline assignment: CDR1 MNHEY and CDR2 SVGAGI. The CDR3 loop spans 16 amino acids.